What follows are 3 T cell receptor beta chains derived from one specimen sequenced in a study of blood T cells in healthy people across ages (dated by TCRdb to about 2015). Library preparation was by 5' RACE. Sequenced on an Illumina HiSeq 2500. A second 7 to 11 cycle PCR used a sample-barcoded 5' primer and a J-beta primer mix. TCRdb handled the public reads itself, with Q25 trimming in fastp and clone calling in MiXCR, and kept productive beta chains. One record per CDR3 amino acid sequence lists the most common genes and DNA. Across this sample there are about 1,600,000 distinct CDR3 sequences, with roughly 45% seen only once. The ten largest clones represent 7.9% of the sample. Sequenced material: blood. These receptors were obtained from a woman aged 18 to 35 in good health.

This clonotype was observed a handful of times. This sequence joins TRBV7-9 and TRBJ2-1; possible D gene TRBD2, 5 bases. Germline CDR1 and CDR2: SEHNR and FQNEAQ (reference sequence). The CDR3 spans 13 residues. The V and J ends lost 10 bases and 8 bases respectively, with 18 bases between them. Here the CDR3 reads CATLAFSVDEQFF. Written as DNA, the CDR3 is TGTGCCACCCTAGCCTTCAGTGTGGATGAGCAGTTCTTC.

The chain has TRBV10-3 and TRBJ2-2; tentatively, D is TRBD1 (6 bases). The CDR3 is made up of 14 amino acids. V shed 7 bases and J shed 1 base, with 10 bases lying between them. Germline lookup yields CDR1 ENHRY and CDR2 SYGVKD. CDR3 sequence: CAITGHLNTGELFF. In nucleotides, the CDR3 is TGTGCCATCACGGGACACTTGAACACCGGGGAGCTGTTTTTT.

The V and J genes are TRBV4-2 and TRBJ2-1; D is unresolved. The CDR3 runs 14 residues. The germline V gene has CDR1 LGHNA and CDR2 YNFKEQ. V was trimmed by 0 bases and J by 4 bases, leaving 7 bases between them. CDR3 amino acids: CASSQESPYNEQFF. The CDR3 DNA reads TGTGCCAGCAGCCAAGAATCACCGTACAATGAGCAGTTCTTC.